In its sample, the clone carrying this T cell receptor (beta chain) ranks as medium-sized. The record originates from a study of prognosis after radiotherapy for stage I lung cancer. About the research overall: The patients, all with stage I non-small cell lung cancer, were enrolled between April 2018 and early 2019. With a biologically effective dose of at least 100 Gy, radiotherapy took the form of SBRT split into 3 to 5 fractions.

Two-round multiplex PCR on genomic DNA was the method by which TCR beta CDR3 was amplified. First-round PCR amplification was performed with primers specific to each TRBV and TRBJ gene. Second-round PCR employed universal primers. TCRdb reprocessed the multiplex PCR reads via MiXCR and lists one record per CDR3 protein. The sample has more than 9,500 distinct CDR3 sequences, around 50% seen once. This CDR3 has 15 residues. Trimming cost V 1 base and J 9 bases, with 13 bases left between them. Germline CDR1 is LGHDT and CDR2 is YNNKEL (reference sequence). This TCR derives from a donor aged 50 or older with non-small cell lung cancer. This chain uses TRBV3-1 with TRBJ1-6; D gene ambiguous. The sample here was PBMCs, taken before or after stereotactic body radiation therapy (not recorded which). This chain's CDR3 is CASSQAVGRGSPLHF. CDR3 bases: TGTGCCAGCAGCCAAGCTGTCGGGCGTGGTTCACCCCTCCACTTT.